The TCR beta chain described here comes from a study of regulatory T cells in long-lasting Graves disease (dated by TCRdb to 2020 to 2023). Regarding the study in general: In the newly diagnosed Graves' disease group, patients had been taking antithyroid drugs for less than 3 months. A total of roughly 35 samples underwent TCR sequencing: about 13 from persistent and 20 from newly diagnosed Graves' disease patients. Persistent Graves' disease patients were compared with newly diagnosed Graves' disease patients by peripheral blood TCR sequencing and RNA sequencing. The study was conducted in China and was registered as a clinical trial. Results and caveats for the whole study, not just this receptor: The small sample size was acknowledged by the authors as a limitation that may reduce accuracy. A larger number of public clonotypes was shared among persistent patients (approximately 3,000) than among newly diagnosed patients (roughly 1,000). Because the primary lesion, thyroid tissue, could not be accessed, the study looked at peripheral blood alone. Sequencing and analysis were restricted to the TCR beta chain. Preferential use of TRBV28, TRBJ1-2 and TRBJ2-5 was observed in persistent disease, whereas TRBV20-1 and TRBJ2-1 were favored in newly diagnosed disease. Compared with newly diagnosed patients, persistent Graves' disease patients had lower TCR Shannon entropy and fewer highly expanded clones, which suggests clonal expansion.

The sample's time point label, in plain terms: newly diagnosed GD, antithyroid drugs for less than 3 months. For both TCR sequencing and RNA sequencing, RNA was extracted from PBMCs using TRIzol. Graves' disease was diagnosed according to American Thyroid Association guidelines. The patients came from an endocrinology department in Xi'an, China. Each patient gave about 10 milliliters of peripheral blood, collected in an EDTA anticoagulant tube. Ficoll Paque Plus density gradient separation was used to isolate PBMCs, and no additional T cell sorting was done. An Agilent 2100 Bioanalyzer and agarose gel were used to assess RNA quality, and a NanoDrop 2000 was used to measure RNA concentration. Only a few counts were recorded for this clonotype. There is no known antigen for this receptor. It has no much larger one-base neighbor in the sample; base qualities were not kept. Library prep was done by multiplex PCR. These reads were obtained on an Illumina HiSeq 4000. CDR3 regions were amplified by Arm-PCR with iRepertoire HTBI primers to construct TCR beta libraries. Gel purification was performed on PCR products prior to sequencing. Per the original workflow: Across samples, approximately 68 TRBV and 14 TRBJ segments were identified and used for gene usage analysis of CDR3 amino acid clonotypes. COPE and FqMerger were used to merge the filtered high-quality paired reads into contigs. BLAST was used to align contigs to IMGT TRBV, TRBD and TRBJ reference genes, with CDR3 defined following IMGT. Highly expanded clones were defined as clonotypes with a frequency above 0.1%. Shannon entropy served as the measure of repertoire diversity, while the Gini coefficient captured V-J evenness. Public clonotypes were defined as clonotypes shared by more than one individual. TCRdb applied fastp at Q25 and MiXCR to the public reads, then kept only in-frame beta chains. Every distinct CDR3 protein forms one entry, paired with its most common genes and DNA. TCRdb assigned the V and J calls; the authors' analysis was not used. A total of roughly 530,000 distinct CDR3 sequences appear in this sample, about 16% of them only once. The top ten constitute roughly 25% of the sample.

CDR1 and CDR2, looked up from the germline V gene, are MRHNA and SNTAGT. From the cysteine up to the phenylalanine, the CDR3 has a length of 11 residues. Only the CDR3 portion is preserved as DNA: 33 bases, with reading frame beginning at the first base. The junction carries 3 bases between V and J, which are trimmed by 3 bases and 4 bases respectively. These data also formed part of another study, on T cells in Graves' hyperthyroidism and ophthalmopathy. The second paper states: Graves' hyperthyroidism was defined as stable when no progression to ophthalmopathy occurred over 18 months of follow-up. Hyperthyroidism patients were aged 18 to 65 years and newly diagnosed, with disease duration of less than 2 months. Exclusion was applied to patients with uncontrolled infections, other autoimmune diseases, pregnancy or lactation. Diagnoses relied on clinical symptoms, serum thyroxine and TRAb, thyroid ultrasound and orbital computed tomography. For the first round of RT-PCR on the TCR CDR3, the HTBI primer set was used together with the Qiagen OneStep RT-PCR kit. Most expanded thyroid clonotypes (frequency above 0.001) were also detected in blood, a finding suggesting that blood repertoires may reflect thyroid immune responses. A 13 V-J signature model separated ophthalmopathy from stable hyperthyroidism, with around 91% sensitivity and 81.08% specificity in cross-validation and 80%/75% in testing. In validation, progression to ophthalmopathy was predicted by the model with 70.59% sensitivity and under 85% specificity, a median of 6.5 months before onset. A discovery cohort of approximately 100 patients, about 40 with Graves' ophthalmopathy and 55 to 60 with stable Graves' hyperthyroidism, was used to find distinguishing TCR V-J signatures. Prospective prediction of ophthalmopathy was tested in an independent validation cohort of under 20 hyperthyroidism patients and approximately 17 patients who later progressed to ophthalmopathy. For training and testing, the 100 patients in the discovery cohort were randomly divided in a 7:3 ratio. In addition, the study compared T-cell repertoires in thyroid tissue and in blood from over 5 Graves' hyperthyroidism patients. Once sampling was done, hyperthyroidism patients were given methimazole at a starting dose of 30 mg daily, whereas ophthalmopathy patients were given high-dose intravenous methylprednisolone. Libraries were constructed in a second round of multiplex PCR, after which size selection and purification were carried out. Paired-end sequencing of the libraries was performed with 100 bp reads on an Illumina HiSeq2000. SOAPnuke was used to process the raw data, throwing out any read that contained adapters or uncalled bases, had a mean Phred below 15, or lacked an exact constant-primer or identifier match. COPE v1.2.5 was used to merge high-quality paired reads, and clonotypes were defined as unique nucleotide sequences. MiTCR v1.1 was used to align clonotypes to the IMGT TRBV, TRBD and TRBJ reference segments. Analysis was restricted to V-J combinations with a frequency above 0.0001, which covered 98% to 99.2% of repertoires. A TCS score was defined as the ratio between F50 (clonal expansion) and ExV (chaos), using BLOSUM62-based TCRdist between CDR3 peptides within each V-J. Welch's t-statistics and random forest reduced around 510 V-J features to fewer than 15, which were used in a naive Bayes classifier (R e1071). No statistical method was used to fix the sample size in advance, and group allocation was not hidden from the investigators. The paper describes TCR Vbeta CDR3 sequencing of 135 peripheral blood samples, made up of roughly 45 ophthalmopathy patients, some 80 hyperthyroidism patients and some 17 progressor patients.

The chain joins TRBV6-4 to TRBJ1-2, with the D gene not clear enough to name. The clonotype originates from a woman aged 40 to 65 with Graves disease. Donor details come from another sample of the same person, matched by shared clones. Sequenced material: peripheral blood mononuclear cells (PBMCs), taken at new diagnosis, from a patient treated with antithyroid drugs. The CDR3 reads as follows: CASSDRYGYTF. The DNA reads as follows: TGTGCCAGCAGTGATCGCTATGGCTACACCTTC.